A selection of T cell receptor beta chains follows, all from one sample in a study of PD-L1 blockade in urothelial cancer. Method: immunoSEQ multiplex PCR; TCRdb's copy keeps in-frame clones and lacks some. This sample has tens of thousands of clones, with roughly 86% found just once. The material sequenced was PBMCs, taken around atezolizumab (anti-PD-L1) treatment. Receptors originate from a man in his sixties or seventies with urothelial cancer. The CDR3 runs from the conserved cysteine through the conserved F or W. The order of the fields is J gene, clone size, V gene, D gene, CDR3 protein, CDR3 DNA. D genes are given only for firm matches. The size field is filled for only some rows; it gives once, few, many or a size class.

J gene: TRBJ1-2
clone size: once
V gene: TRBV10-1
D gene: TRBD1
CDR3 protein: CASSEPVSGQDAYGYTF
CDR3 DNA: TGCGCCAGCAGTGAGCCAGTCTCGGGACAGGATGCCTATGGCTACACCTTC

J gene: TRBJ1-2
clone size: .
V gene: TRBV5-8
D gene: TRBD1
CDR3 protein: CASRHPLTGNYGYTF
CDR3 DNA: TGTGCCAGCAGACACCCGTTGACAGGGAACTATGGCTACACCTTC

J gene: TRBJ2-1
clone size: .
V gene: TRBV28
D gene: .
CDR3 protein: CASSSIAARSNEQFF
CDR3 DNA: TGTGCCAGCAGCTCCATAGCGGCCAGGAGCAATGAGCAGTTCTTC

J gene: TRBJ2-7
clone size: .
V gene: TRBV18
D gene: .
CDR3 protein: CASSPTQSSYEQYF
CDR3 DNA: TGTGCCAGCTCACCAACACAGTCCTCCTACGAGCAGTACTTC

J gene: TRBJ1-2
clone size: few
V gene: TRBV5-1
D gene: .
CDR3 protein: CASSLGGYGYTF
CDR3 DNA: TGCGCCAGCAGCTTGGGAGGTTATGGCTACACCTTC

J gene: TRBJ2-3
clone size: .
V gene: TRBV30
D gene: TRBD2
CDR3 protein: CAWTRGSVLWTSGGASSSDTQYF
CDR3 DNA: TGTGCCTGGACCCGGGGATCAGTCTTGTGGACTAGCGGGGGGGCTTCAAGTTCAGATACGCAGTATTTT

J gene: TRBJ2-3
clone size: few
V gene: TRBV2
D gene: TRBD2
CDR3 protein: CASDGSGKGTQYF
CDR3 DNA: TGTGCCAGCGATGGTAGCGGGAAAGGCACGCAGTATTTT

J gene: TRBJ2-3
clone size: .
V gene: TRBV28
D gene: TRBD1
CDR3 protein: CASSWATGVTSTDTQYF
CDR3 DNA: TGTGCCAGCAGTTGGGCGACAGGGGTCACTAGCACAGATACGCAGTATTTT

J gene: TRBJ1-6
clone size: few
V gene: TRBV7-9
D gene: .
CDR3 protein: CASSFSGIGYSPLHF
CDR3 DNA: TGTGCCAGCAGCTTCTCAGGGATCGGTTATTCACCCCTCCACTTT

J gene: TRBJ1-2
clone size: .
V gene: TRBV5-1
D gene: TRBD1
CDR3 protein: CASTSSAGGGGGYTF
CDR3 DNA: TGCGCCAGCACCTCATCGGCGGGAGGGGGCGGTGGCTACACCTTC

J gene: TRBJ1-1
clone size: .
V gene: TRBV7-3
D gene: TRBD1
CDR3 protein: CASSLYGQGNTEAFF
CDR3 DNA: TGTGCCAGCAGCTTATACGGACAGGGGAACACTGAAGCTTTCTTT

J gene: TRBJ2-1
clone size: .
V gene: TRBV5-1
D gene: .
CDR3 protein: CASSHPTPYNEQFF
CDR3 DNA: TGCGCCAGCAGCCACCCTACCCCATACAATGAGCAGTTCTTC

J gene: TRBJ1-6
clone size: few
V gene: TRBV18
D gene: .
CDR3 protein: CASSPLGQANSPLHF
CDR3 DNA: TGTGCCAGCTCACCTCTTGGGCAGGCTAATTCACCCCTCCACTTT

J gene: TRBJ1-5
clone size: .
V gene: TRBV6-5
D gene: TRBD1
CDR3 protein: CASSSIRDRGDQPQHF
CDR3 DNA: TGTGCCAGCAGTTCTATCCGGGACAGGGGGGATCAGCCCCAGCATTTT

J gene: TRBJ2-5
clone size: .
V gene: TRBV10-3
D gene: TRBD2
CDR3 protein: CAISEYGGIEETQYF
CDR3 DNA: TGTGCCATCAGTGAGTACGGGGGGATTGAGGAGACCCAGTACTTC

J gene: TRBJ1-1
clone size: once
V gene: TRBV29-1
D gene: .
CDR3 protein: CSVVTGETEAFF
CDR3 DNA: TGCAGCGTTGTAACCGGGGAGACTGAAGCTTTCTTT

J gene: TRBJ2-3
clone size: .
V gene: TRBV28
D gene: .
CDR3 protein: CASSGSLERTTDTQYF
CDR3 DNA: TGTGCCAGCAGTGGTAGTCTAGAGAGAACCACAGATACGCAGTATTTT

J gene: TRBJ1-1
clone size: .
V gene: TRBV21-1
D gene: .
CDR3 protein: CASSPPQGNTEAFF
CDR3 DNA: TGTGCCAGCAGCCCCCCCCAGGGGAACACTGAAGCTTTCTTT

J gene: TRBJ2-5
clone size: .
V gene: TRBV9
D gene: TRBD2
CDR3 protein: CASSVTWGGQETQYF
CDR3 DNA: TGTGCCAGCAGCGTAACGTGGGGGGGCCAAGAGACCCAGTACTTC

J gene: TRBJ2-1
clone size: .
V gene: TRBV7-2
D gene: TRBD1
CDR3 protein: CASSLELGLGQGAPEQFF
CDR3 DNA: TGTGCCAGCAGCTTAGAATTGGGGCTCGGACAGGGGGCCCCTGAGCAGTTCTTC

J gene: TRBJ1-1
clone size: .
V gene: TRBV28
D gene: .
CDR3 protein: CASKGRGYTEAFF
CDR3 DNA: TGTGCCAGCAAGGGCAGGGGCTACACTGAAGCTTTCTTT

J gene: TRBJ2-7
clone size: .
V gene: TRBV4-3
D gene: TRBD1
CDR3 protein: CASSHLPTGTGLSEQYF
CDR3 DNA: TGCGCCAGCAGCCATCTTCCGACCGGGACAGGGCTTAGCGAGCAGTACTTC

J gene: TRBJ1-5
clone size: few
V gene: TRBV7-2
D gene: .
CDR3 protein: CASSLGQGGQPQHF
CDR3 DNA: TGTGCCAGCAGCTTAGGGCAGGGAGGCCAGCCCCAGCATTTT

J gene: TRBJ2-7
clone size: .
V gene: TRBV10-3
D gene: TRBD1
CDR3 protein: CAISEPMGQLLPSYEQYF
CDR3 DNA: TGTGCCATCAGTGAACCAATGGGACAGCTATTACCCTCCTACGAGCAGTACTTC

J gene: TRBJ1-1
clone size: few
V gene: TRBV2
D gene: TRBD1
CDR3 protein: CASIQDRGHITEAFF
CDR3 DNA: TGTGCCAGTATCCAGGACAGGGGGCATATAACTGAAGCTTTCTTT

J gene: TRBJ1-1
clone size: .
V gene: TRBV7-9
D gene: TRBD1
CDR3 protein: CASSFTGGADTEAFF
CDR3 DNA: TGTGCCAGCAGCTTTACAGGGGGCGCGGACACTGAAGCTTTCTTT

J gene: TRBJ1-4
clone size: .
V gene: TRBV29-1
D gene: TRBD1
CDR3 protein: CSVGTGDEKLFF
CDR3 DNA: TGCAGCGTAGGGACAGGCGACGAAAAACTGTTTTTT

J gene: TRBJ2-7
clone size: .
V gene: TRBV4-3
D gene: TRBD2
CDR3 protein: CASSQAGGRYEQYF
CDR3 DNA: TGCGCCAGCAGCCAAGCGGGGGGGAGGTACGAGCAGTACTTC

J gene: TRBJ1-1
clone size: few
V gene: TRBV19
D gene: .
CDR3 protein: CASSYGNTEAFF
CDR3 DNA: TGTGCCAGTAGTTACGGGAACACTGAAGCTTTCTTT

J gene: TRBJ1-1
clone size: .
V gene: TRBV14
D gene: .
CDR3 protein: CASSQVGGGRTEAFF
CDR3 DNA: TGTGCCAGCAGCCAAGTCGGCGGGGGAAGGACTGAAGCTTTCTTT

J gene: TRBJ2-2
clone size: .
V gene: TRBV19
D gene: .
CDR3 protein: CASSKGTAGNTGELFF
CDR3 DNA: TGTGCCAGTAGTAAGGGAACGGCGGGAAACACCGGGGAGCTGTTTTTT

J gene: TRBJ1-1
clone size: .
V gene: TRBV29-1
D gene: TRBD1
CDR3 protein: CSGMGQGNTEAFF
CDR3 DNA: TGCAGCGGCATGGGACAGGGCAACACTGAAGCTTTCTTT

J gene: TRBJ1-4
clone size: .
V gene: TRBV15
D gene: .
CDR3 protein: CATSRAATNEKLFF
CDR3 DNA: TGTGCCACCAGCAGAGCCGCAACTAATGAAAAACTGTTTTTT

J gene: TRBJ1-3
clone size: few
V gene: TRBV6-1
D gene: .
CDR3 protein: CASITTGNTIYF
CDR3 DNA: TGTGCCAGCATTACGACAGGAAACACCATATATTTT

J gene: TRBJ1-5
clone size: .
V gene: TRBV7-9
D gene: TRBD1
CDR3 protein: CASSSIDRGHSQPQHF
CDR3 DNA: TGTGCCAGCAGCTCGATTGACAGGGGGCATAGTCAGCCCCAGCATTTT

J gene: TRBJ1-3
clone size: .
V gene: TRBV27
D gene: TRBD1
CDR3 protein: CASSFRQGVGNTIYF
CDR3 DNA: TGTGCCAGCAGTTTTCGCCAGGGGGTAGGAAACACCATATATTTT

J gene: TRBJ2-2
clone size: .
V gene: TRBV10-3
D gene: TRBD2
CDR3 protein: CAIKTSGSGELFF
CDR3 DNA: TGTGCCATCAAGACTAGCGGCTCCGGGGAGCTGTTTTTT

J gene: TRBJ2-3
clone size: .
V gene: TRBV9
D gene: TRBD1
CDR3 protein: CASSRLSRDRGTDTQYF
CDR3 DNA: TGTGCCAGCAGCAGACTCAGCCGGGACAGGGGCACAGATACGCAGTATTTT

J gene: TRBJ1-3
clone size: once
V gene: TRBV18
D gene: TRBD1
CDR3 protein: CASSPGTGSSGNTIYF
CDR3 DNA: TGTGCCAGCTCACCCGGGACAGGTTCTTCTGGAAACACCATATATTTT

J gene: TRBJ2-3
clone size: .
V gene: TRBV27
D gene: .
CDR3 protein: CASSPYLLPSSTDTQYF
CDR3 DNA: TGTGCCAGCAGTCCGTACCTACTTCCATCTAGCACAGATACGCAGTATTTT

J gene: TRBJ2-7
clone size: .
V gene: TRBV5-6
D gene: .
CDR3 protein: CASSLGLDGTYEQYF
CDR3 DNA: TGTGCCAGCAGCTTAGGTCTGGACGGGACCTACGAGCAGTACTTC

J gene: TRBJ2-4
clone size: .
V gene: TRBV19
D gene: .
CDR3 protein: CASSRSLPNIQYF
CDR3 DNA: TGTGCCAGTAGCCGTTCCCTCCCAAACATTCAGTACTTC

J gene: TRBJ2-3
clone size: .
V gene: TRBV6-1
D gene: .
CDR3 protein: CAGRTGTDTQYF
CDR3 DNA: TGTGCCGGGAGGACTGGCACAGATACGCAGTATTTT

J gene: TRBJ2-3
clone size: once
V gene: TRBV4-2
D gene: .
CDR3 protein: CASSRQTSMTDTQYF
CDR3 DNA: TGTGCCAGCAGCCGCCAGACTAGTATGACAGATACGCAGTATTTT

J gene: TRBJ2-7
clone size: .
V gene: TRBV28
D gene: TRBD1
CDR3 protein: CASSLFGTAHEQYF
CDR3 DNA: TGTGCCAGCAGTTTATTCGGGACAGCCCACGAGCAGTACTTC

J gene: TRBJ1-4
clone size: .
V gene: TRBV28
D gene: .
CDR3 protein: CASSSNEKLFF
CDR3 DNA: TGTGCCAGCAGTTCAAATGAAAAACTGTTTTTT

J gene: TRBJ2-3
clone size: .
V gene: TRBV28
D gene: .
CDR3 protein: CASSLGRGRDTQYF
CDR3 DNA: TGTGCCAGCAGTTTGGGCAGGGGAAGAGATACGCAGTATTTT

J gene: TRBJ2-1
clone size: .
V gene: TRBV6-1
D gene: TRBD1
CDR3 protein: CASSTGGWGNEQFF
CDR3 DNA: TGTGCCAGCAGTACAGGGGGCTGGGGCAATGAGCAGTTCTTC

J gene: TRBJ2-1
clone size: .
V gene: TRBV5-1
D gene: TRBD2
CDR3 protein: CASSLAGGSSEQFF
CDR3 DNA: TGCGCCAGCAGCTTGGCGGGAGGTTCGAGCGAGCAGTTCTTC

J gene: TRBJ2-6
clone size: .
V gene: TRBV2
D gene: TRBD1
CDR3 protein: CASNRQGAGTGANVLTF
CDR3 DNA: TGTGCCAGCAATAGACAGGGGGCGGGGACTGGGGCCAACGTCCTGACTTTC

J gene: TRBJ2-2
clone size: few
V gene: TRBV5-1
D gene: TRBD2
CDR3 protein: CASSRTSGSSDGELFF
CDR3 DNA: TGCGCCAGCAGCCGTACTAGCGGGAGTTCGGACGGGGAGCTGTTTTTT

J gene: TRBJ2-5
clone size: .
V gene: TRBV6-1
D gene: .
CDR3 protein: CASSDAWSQETQYF
CDR3 DNA: TGTGCCAGCAGTGACGCCTGGAGTCAAGAGACCCAGTACTTC

J gene: TRBJ2-1
clone size: .
V gene: TRBV2
D gene: .
CDR3 protein: CASTLLVGTYNEQFF
CDR3 DNA: TGTGCCAGCACCCTACTAGTTGGTACCTACAATGAGCAGTTCTTC